Listed below are T cell receptor beta chains from one sample, sequenced in a study of blood T cell repertoires in COVID-19. Assay used: immunoSEQ multiplex PCR; TCRdb lists only in-frame clones, some missing. The sample has under 300,000 clones, about 86% seen once; the top ten hold roughly 6.3%. The sequenced sample consisted of peripheral blood. Every receptor here comes from a man in his 60s with acute or convalescent COVID-19. Each CDR3 is given with its conserved first and last residue. D genes are given only for firm matches. Some rows have no size entry. The others give once, few or many, or a class for an expanded clone.

NA	NA	TRBV2	TRBJ1-4	CASSANGGLGEKLFF	TGTGCCAGCAGCGCTAACGGGGGTCTCGGAGAAAAACTGTTTTTT
NA	NA	TRBV3-1/TRBV3-2	TRBJ1-2	CASSQDRTRTHGYTF	TGTGCCAGCAGCCAAGATCGGACACGGACCCATGGCTACACCTTC
TRBD1	once	TRBV11-3	TRBJ2-6	CASSLRDRASGANVLTF	TGTGCCAGCAGCTTGAGGGACAGGGCTTCAGGGGCCAACGTCCTGACTTTC
TRBD1	NA	TRBV5-1	TRBJ2-7	CASSLVRSTGEDYEQYF	TGCGCCAGCAGCTTGGTTCGATCGACAGGGGAGGATTACGAGCAGTACTTC
TRBD1	few	TRBV19	TRBJ1-2	CASQSAGQGAKGYTF	TGTGCCAGTCAGAGTGCGGGACAGGGGGCGAAGGGCTACACCTTC
NA	once	TRBV25-1	TRBJ1-5	CASSDRVGQPQHF	TGTGCCAGCAGTGACAGGGTAGGACAGCCCCAGCATTTT
NA	NA	TRBV5-4	TRBJ2-4	CASSFYSGNIQYF	TGTGCCAGCAGCTTTTACAGCGGGAACATTCAGTACTTC
TRBD1	NA	TRBV19	TRBJ1-3	CASSTTGTGAGNTIYF	TGTGCCAGTAGTACCACCGGGACAGGGGCTGGAAACACCATATATTTT
NA	NA	TRBV5-1	TRBJ1-2	CASSPGVDYGYTF	TGCGCCAGCAGCCCAGGGGTAGACTATGGCTACACCTTC
TRBD1	NA	TRBV6-1	TRBJ2-7	CASRPGQGSYEQYF	TGTGCCAGCAGACCGGGACAGGGTTCCTACGAGCAGTACTTC
TRBD2	NA	TRBV5-1	TRBJ2-1	CASSLALISGSNEQFF	TGCGCCAGCAGCTTGGCCCTGATTAGCGGGAGTAATGAGCAGTTCTTC
TRBD1	NA	TRBV5-1	TRBJ1-2	CASSRDMDRVYGYTF	TGCGCCAGCAGCAGAGATATGGACAGGGTCTATGGCTACACCTTC
NA	NA	TRBV4-1	TRBJ1-4	CASSQDLGAPRIEKLFF	TGCGCCAGCAGCCAAGATTTGGGGGCCCCGAGGATCGAAAAACTGTTTTTT
TRBD1	NA	TRBV29-1	TRBJ1-2	CSVEGRDRGLYGYTF	TGCAGCGTTGAGGGACGGGACAGGGGGCTCTACGGCTACACCTTC
TRBD2	few	TRBV4-3	TRBJ2-1	CASSWTSLTDSEQFF	TGCGCCAGCAGCTGGACTAGCCTAACAGACAGTGAGCAGTTCTTC
NA	NA	TRBV7-8	TRBJ1-6	CASSLAQRGNSPLHF	TGTGCCAGCAGCTTGGCCCAGCGGGGCAATTCACCCCTCCACTTT